Presented here are 2 T cell receptor beta chains from one specimen sequenced in a study of blood T cell repertoires in COVID-19. The repertoire was sequenced with immunoSEQ multiplex PCR; TCRdb's copy has only in-frame clones and lacks some. This table holds 250,000 to 350,000 clones, around 90% found once. Sample: peripheral blood. Receptor source: a man between 18 and 29 years old with active or convalescent COVID-19.

This chain connects TRBV23-1 to TRBJ2-1; D remains ambiguous. TRBV23-1 is designated an ORF whose function remains uncertain. The ends were cut back, 4 bases at V and 4 bases at J, with 8 bases in the middle. The CDR3 length is 13 residues. Written as DNA, the CDR3 is TGCGCCAGCAGTCTAGCCCGTTACAATGAGCAGTTCTTC. Protein product: CASSLARYNEQFF.

This chain links TRBV5-1 with TRBJ1-2; tentatively, D is TRBD1 (5 bases). V lost 4 bases and J 4 bases, leaving 17 bases between the germline ends. The CDR3 spans 15 residues. Germline V gene lookup returns CDR1 SGHRS and CDR2 YFSETQ. CDR3 sequence: CASSAGGAVGYGYTF. Written as DNA, the CDR3 is TGCGCCAGCAGCGCGGGAGGGGCGGTCGGCTATGGCTACACCTTC.